Listed here are 29 T cell receptor beta chains from one sample, sequenced in a study of human T cells and chemical hapten exposure. MiXCR was run by TCRdb on the 5' RACE reads, yielding one entry per CDR3 protein. The data show 150,000 or so distinct CDR3 sequences, with around 4.1% seen just once and approximately 1.4% held by the top ten. The template was total RNA from unfractionated whole blood. The receptors come from a female donor in good health.

The genes are TRBV25-1 and TRBJ2-7; 10 bases are a match to TRBD2. The V and J ends lost 3 bases and 0 bases, in that order; junction bases with no gene match: 5. Germline V gene sequence: CDR1 MGHDK, CDR2 SYGVNS. CDR3 length: 16 amino acids. CDR3 in DNA: TGTGCCAGCAGTGACAGGACTAGCGGTGCCTCCTACGAGCAGTACTTC. Translating gives CASSDRTSGASYEQYF.

This clonotype has ten or more counts. This CDR3 reads CASSQDLPGTASYEQYF. Written as DNA, the CDR3 is TGCGCCAGCAGCCAAGACCTACCGGGTACCGCCTCCTACGAGCAGTACTTC. The chain couples TRBV4-3 to TRBJ2-7, with no clear D. CDR3 length equals 17 residues. Between the trimmed V and J ends, which lost 0 bases and 0 bases, there was a span of 15 bases. CDR1 is LGHNA, CDR2 YSLEER, per germline.

The sample holds many counts of this clonotype. The V and J genes are TRBV5-6 and TRBJ1-6, with D perhaps TRBD1 (5 bases). Trimming removed 5 bases from V and 8 bases from J, with 17 bases in between. The CDR3 consists of 15 residues. Germline CDR1 SGHDT, CDR2 YYEEEE. CDR3 nucleotide sequence: TGTGCCAGCAGGAACTGGGACTTGTTGGATTCACCCCTCCACTTT. This sequence encodes CASRNWDLLDSPLHF.

This clonotype was picked up many times. The chain is built from TRBV13 and TRBJ2-1; weak D call: TRBD2 (6 bases). V lost 2 bases and J lost 2, with 19 bases in between. Germline V gene sequence: CDR1 PRHDT, CDR2 FYEKMQ (reference sequence). This CDR3 contains 18 residues. As DNA, the CDR3 is TGTGCCAGCAGCTTAAAGTACAGGTTACGGGGGACCTACAATGAGCAGTTCTTC. Protein: CASSLKYRLRGTYNEQFF.

This clonotype has ten or more counts. This chain uses TRBV9 with TRBJ1-2, with TRBD1 matching 12 bases. This CDR3 spans 17 amino acids. Germline V lookup: CDR1 SGDLS, CDR2 YYNGEE. V gave up 3 bases and J gave up 4 bases; unmatched junction bases: 10. For the CDR3, the DNA is TGTGCCAGCAGCGGAACCCCTGGGACAGGGGGCCGCTATGGCTACACCTTC. Translating it yields CASSGTPGTGGRYGYTF.

There are many counts of this clonotype. V usage is TRBV7-2 and J usage is TRBJ2-3, with D possibly matching TRBD1 (5 bases). Germline values: CDR1 SGHTA, CDR2 FQGNSA. The V gene lost 4 bases and the J gene lost 0 bases, with 20 bases spanning the gap. CDR3 length equals 18 residues. In DNA, the CDR3 is TGTGCCAGCAGCTCCGAAGGCAACATCAAGGGGAGCACAGATACGCAGTATTTT. Its translation is CASSSEGNIKGSTDTQYF.

This clonotype was picked up many times. The chain is built from TRBV27 and TRBJ1-2, with a weak D call TRBD1 (6 bases). Germline-derived CDR1 and CDR2 are MNHEY and SMNVEV (reference sequence). The CDR3 is 12 amino acids. Trimming cost V 5 bases and J 7 bases, with 11 bases left between them. The CDR3 spells CASSVRGSGYTF. In DNA, the CDR3 is TGTGCCAGCAGTGTAAGGGGGTCTGGCTACACCTTC.

This clonotype was observed at least ten times. The DNA of the CDR3 is TGTGCCAGCAGTCCTCTGGGGGGTTTATCAACCTACGAGCAGTACTTC. Residues: CASSPLGGLSTYEQYF. The chain links TRBV27 to TRBJ2-7, with D tentatively TRBD2 (6 bases). V lost 5 bases to trimming and J lost 2 bases, with 19 bases between them. The CDR3 is made up of 16 amino acids. CDR1 MNHEY and CDR2 SMNVEV come from the germline V gene (reference sequence).

Ten or more counts support this clonotype. The V gene is TRBV5-5, the J gene TRBJ1-1; D perhaps matches TRBD1 (6 bases). V lost 0 bases, J lost 2 bases, and 20 bases lay in between. The CDR3 covers 18 residues. Germline assignment: CDR1 SGHKS and CDR2 YYEKEE (reference sequence). CDR3 in amino acids: CASSLGAGQSRANTEAFF. The CDR3 nucleotides are TGTGCCAGCAGCTTGGGGGCCGGACAGTCGAGGGCAAACACTGAAGCTTTCTTT. The whole variable domain, remainder taken from reference TRBV5-5 and TRBJ1-1, is DAGVTQSPTHLIKTRGQQVTLRCSPISGHKSVSWYQQVLGQGPQFIFQYYEKEERGRGNFPDRFSARQFPNYSSELNVNALLLGDSALYLCASSLGAGQSRANTEAFFGQGTRLTVV.

This clonotype has a count of ten or more. This chain links TRBV12-3 or TRBV12-4 with TRBJ1-2, with 9 positions matching TRBD1. CDR3 length: 17 residues. Trimming took 3 bases from V and 7 from J; bases not matched to a gene: 15. The CDR3 DNA reads TGTGCCAGCAGTTTTTTCAGGACGGGACAGGGTTTCGGTGGCTACACCTTC. Translation: CASSFFRTGQGFGGYTF.

The sample holds a few counts of this clonotype. The chain has TRBV20-1 and TRBJ1-4; D call uncertain. The CDR3 contains 13 residues. V was shortened by 5 bases and J by 1 base, with 8 bases between the two germline ends. Per germline, CDR1 DFQATT and CDR2 SNEGSKA (reference sequence). The CDR3 coding sequence is TGCAGTGCTCCGGCCTTAACTAATGAAAAACTGTTTTTT. This encodes CSAPALTNEKLFF.

This clonotype was picked up many times. This rearrangement joins TRBV3-1 to TRBJ2-3; D unclear. Trimming took 4 bases from V and 6 from J, leaving 11 bases between them. The CDR3 is 13 residues long. The germline CDR1 and CDR2 sequences are LGHDT and YNNKEL (reference sequence). The CDR3: CASSPPGSDTQYF. CDR3 coding DNA: TGTGCCAGCAGCCCCCCCGGGTCGGATACGCAGTATTTT.

This clonotype was observed a handful of times. The chain links TRBV5-1 to TRBJ1-6; D is uncertain. V shed 3 bases and J shed 14 bases, with 15 bases lying between them. From germline, CDR1 is SGHRS and CDR2 YFSETQ. This CDR3 has 13 amino acids. The CDR3 loop reads CASSWATAAALHF. The CDR3 nucleotides are TGCGCCAGCAGCTGGGCCACCGCCGCAGCCCTCCACTTT. The entire variable domain, with the rest obtained from reference TRBV5-1 and TRBJ1-6, is as follows: KAGVTQTPRYLIKTRGQQVTLSCSPISGHRSVSWYQQTPGQGLQFLFEYFSETQRNKGNFPGRFSGRQFSNSRSEMNVSTLELGDSALYLCASSWATAAALHFGNGTRLTVT.

This clonotype was recorded at least ten times. The chain recombines TRBV7-6 with TRBJ2-5; D not resolved. V gave up 5 bases and J gave up 4 bases, with 11 bases separating them. Germline V lookup: CDR1 SGHVS, CDR2 FNYEAQ. This CDR3 contains 13 residues. CDR3 DNA sequence: TGTGCCAGCAGCCGATGGCAGCGAGAGACCCAGTACTTC. It is translated as CASSRWQRETQYF.

As concerns this clonotype: Possible read error: a much larger clone is one base away. The V gene is TRBV9, the J gene TRBJ2-1; TRBD2 agrees at 8 bases. The CDR3 sequence is 16 residues long. CDR1 SGDLS and CDR2 YYNGEE come from the germline V gene. With V trimmed by 3 bases and J by 8 bases, 13 bases remained unmatched. CDR3 loop: CASSAGETSVLDEQFF. The CDR3 nucleotides read TGTGCCAGCAGCGCCGGGGAGACTAGCGTTCTCGATGAGCAGTTCTTC.

This clonotype was counted many times. V and J are TRBV20-1 and TRBJ1-4; the D is unclear. CDR1 and CDR2 (germline): DFQATT, SNEGSKA (reference sequence). Trimming left V 0 bases short and J 4 bases short, with 12 bases between. CDR3 length: 15 residues. The DNA of the CDR3 is TGCAGTGCTAGAGATCTGAGGGAGATTAATGAAAAACTGTTTTTT. Amino acids: CSARDLREINEKLFF.

The chain links TRBV18 to TRBJ1-2; D call uncertain. V lost 3 bases to trimming and J lost 6 bases, with 17 bases between them. Germline loops: CDR1 KGHSH, CDR2 LQKENI. This CDR3 is built from 15 residues. The CDR3 bases are TGTGCCAGCTCACCGCCCAACTTCAGCCCCCATGGCTACACCTTC. Its protein product is CASSPPNFSPHGYTF.

The chain employs TRBV6-2 or TRBV6-3 and TRBJ2-1, with 8 positions matching TRBD1. This CDR3 contains 18 residues. Germline CDR1 reads MNHEY; CDR2 reads SVGEGT. The V gene end was trimmed by 2 bases and the J gene end by 0 bases; junction bases not matched to a gene: 9. Written as DNA, the CDR3 is TGTGCCAGCAGTTACAAATGGGGACAGGCCAGCTCCTACAATGAGCAGTTCTTC. Translation gives CASSYKWGQASSYNEQFF.

The chain couples TRBV7-2 to TRBJ2-3; 12 bases agree with TRBD2. From germline, CDR1 is SGHTA and CDR2 FQGNSA. This CDR3 is 14 amino acids long. The ends lost 5 bases at V and 8 bases at J; junction bases unmatched: 5. In DNA form, the CDR3 reads TGTGCCAGCAGCGCAACTAGCGGGGGGTGTACGCAGTATTTT. Translation gives CASSATSGGCTQYF.

As for this clonotype: A much bigger clone sits one base away, suggesting this may be a read error. The chain links TRBV7-8 to TRBJ2-3; 12 bases agree with TRBD2. The germline gives CDR1 SGHVS, CDR2 FQNEAQ. The CDR3 covers 17 residues. V trimming: 2 bases; J trimming: 6 bases; junction bases outside the gene matches: 9. The CDR3 spells CASSLRLAGGSWDTQYF. CDR3 DNA: TGTGCCAGCAGCTTAAGGCTAGCGGGGGGGAGCTGGGATACGCAGTATTTT.

This clonotype was counted ten times or more. V is TRBV18 and J is TRBJ1-5, with D perhaps TRBD1 (6 bases). The CDR3 length is 15 residues. Germline V gene lookup returns CDR1 KGHSH and CDR2 LQKENI. V was cut by 2 bases and J by 7 bases, with 15 bases left in between. CDR3 in amino acids: CASSPETGSGQPQHF. The CDR3 DNA reads TGTGCCAGCTCACCAGAAACAGGGTCGGGACAGCCCCAGCATTTT.

This clonotype has at least ten counts. J is TRBJ2-7 and V is TRBV12-5; D assignment may be TRBD1 or TRBD2 (5 bases each). This CDR3 region has 13 residues. With 5 bases removed from V and 2 bases from J, the gap between germline ends came to 10 bases. CDR1 is LGHNT, CDR2 FRNRAP, per germline. This chain's CDR3 is CASGPRGTYEQYF. Here the CDR3 DNA reads TGTGCTAGTGGTCCCCGGGGCACCTACGAGCAGTACTTC.

This clonotype was seen many times. The chain couples TRBV7-2 to TRBJ2-5, with D uncertain. Trimming took 3 bases from V and 5 from J, leaving 25 bases between them. Germline V gene lookup returns CDR1 SGHTA and CDR2 FQGNSA. This CDR3 comprises 18 residues. CDR3 residues: CASSFPSLSFSGVETQYF. CDR3 in DNA: TGTGCCAGCAGCTTCCCCTCTCTCAGTTTCTCTGGTGTGGAGACCCAGTACTTC.

The table lists this clonotype with many counts. The chain is built from TRBV7-2 and TRBJ2-3; D may correspond to TRBD1 or TRBD2 (6 bases each). The CDR3 is 13 amino acids. With 3 bases removed from V and 4 bases from J, the gap between germline ends came to 8 bases. CDR1 is SGHTA and CDR2 is FQGNSA in the germline V gene. The CDR3 DNA follows: TGTGCCAGCAGCTTCGGGGGCCCAGATACGCAGTATTTT. It yields the protein CASSFGGPDTQYF.

The sample holds a few counts of this clonotype. V and J are TRBV5-5 and TRBJ1-6; 7 bases align to TRBD1. V shed 5 bases and J 3 bases; nucleotides not matched to a gene: 5. CDR1 is SGHKS and CDR2 is YYEKEE in the germline V gene (reference sequence). There are 15 residues in the CDR3. The CDR3, as DNA: TGTGCCAGCAGGGGACAGACACGCTATAATTCACCCCTCCACTTT. Protein: CASRGQTRYNSPLHF.

The chain recombines TRBV15 with TRBJ2-1, with D hard to call. The CDR3 loop spans 15 amino acids. CDR1 and CDR2 from the germline V gene are LNHNV and YYDKDF (reference sequence). V was trimmed by 0 bases and J by 0 bases, leaving 6 bases between them. CDR3 residues: CATSRDGNSYNEQFF. The DNA for the CDR3 is TGTGCCACCAGCAGAGATGGGAACTCCTACAATGAGCAGTTCTTC. Variable domain in full (rest from reference TRBV15 and TRBJ2-1): DAMVIQNPRYQVTQFGKPVTLSCSQTLNHNVMYWYQQKSSQAPKLLFHYYDKDFNNEADTPDNFQSRRPNTSFCFLDIRSPGLGDTAMYLCATSRDGNSYNEQFFGPGTRLTVL.

This clonotype was recorded many times. This rearrangement joins TRBV24-1 to TRBJ2-1; D is possibly TRBD1 (6 bases). V was clipped by 3 bases and J by 6 bases, with 20 bases between them. The germline gives CDR1 KGHDR, CDR2 SFDVKD. The CDR3 length is 17 residues. As DNA, the CDR3 is TGTGCCACCAGTGATCGGCAGGGGAATACCGGGGTCAATGAGCAGTTCTTC. It specifies CATSDRQGNTGVNEQFF.

This clonotype was picked up many times. V and J are TRBV7-6 and TRBJ2-3; D is unresolved. The CDR3 contains 14 residues. From germline, CDR1 is SGHVS and CDR2 FNYEAQ. V was shortened by 5 bases and J by 1 base, with 10 bases between the two germline ends. This CDR3 reads CASSPAAGTDTQYF. The CDR3, as DNA: TGTGCCAGCAGCCCAGCCGCAGGCACAGATACGCAGTATTTT.

This clonotype was seen many times. The chain joins TRBV30 to TRBJ1-1; a weak D match, TRBD1 (5 bases). In germline, CDR1 is GTSNPN, CDR2 SVGIG (reference sequence). The V gene lost 2 bases and the J gene lost 4 bases, with 17 bases spanning the gap. This CDR3 has 15 amino acids. The CDR3 reads CAWSSGIGSGTEAFF. In DNA, the CDR3 is TGTGCCTGGAGTTCAGGGATCGGTTCTGGCACTGAAGCTTTCTTT.